This T cell receptor (beta chain) derives from a study of radiotherapy plus CTLA-4 blockade in lung cancer. The protocol was immunoSEQ multiplex PCR, while the TCRdb copy is restricted to in-frame clones and leaves out a portion. The repertoire has tens of thousands of clones, 60% to 85% of them found once; the top ten carry 20% to 25%. The CDR3 consists of 15 residues. The germline CDR1 and CDR2 sequences are SGHRS and YFSETQ. The junction had 3 bases not matched to a gene; V was cut back by 2 bases and J by 2 bases. This clonotype was obtained from a human donor with non-small cell lung cancer that progressed on radiotherapy plus ipilimumab. This sample comprised peripheral blood, obtained from a patient treated with radiotherapy plus ipilimumab. The rearrangement links TRBV5-1 to TRBJ2-5; 10 nucleotides line up with TRBD2. The CDR3 region is CASSFSGGTQETQYF. The DNA for the CDR3 is TGCGCCAGCAGCTTTAGCGGGGGGACACAAGAGACCCAGTACTTC.